The text below deals with one T cell receptor (beta chain). Its antigen remains unknown. CDR3 length: 13 amino acids. Germline values: CDR1 MNHNS, CDR2 SASEGT. With 4 bases removed from V and 7 bases from J, the gap between germline ends came to 14 bases. This specimen belongs to a study of tumor-infiltrating lymphocytes in primary liver carcinoma. Overall study context: Primary liver carcinoma, confirmed by histopathology, was surgically resected. General study results and limits: CD8+ and CD4+ repertoires went uncompared, the samples being bulk unsorted.

Total RNA (around 0.45 ug) served as template for TCR beta cDNA synthesis primed by a constant-region primer. A slightly modified ARM-PCR protocol with three nested multiplex PCR rounds produced these TCR beta libraries. TRBV1-TRBV30 forward primers and a C-beta reverse primer were used in the first two PCR rounds, which each ran for about 10 cycles. Using its own MiXCR run on the multiplex PCR reads, TCRdb lists one record per CDR3 protein. The sample carries hundreds of thousands of distinct CDR3 sequences, 65% recorded once. Both blood RNA, taken from unsorted whole blood, and germline DNA were extracted.

J is TRBJ2-7 and V is TRBV6-1, with D perhaps TRBD1 (6 bases). The sequencing input was peripheral blood. The clonotype was recovered from a man aged 40-49 years with primary liver carcinoma and hepatitis B virus infection. The CDR3 here is CASSVRQVGEQYF. The DNA of the CDR3 is TGTGCCAGCAGTGTGCGACAGGTGGGGGAGCAGTACTTC.